Reported below is one T cell receptor beta chain. Its antigen is unidentified. One junction end does not reproduce the germline sequence, and a read error may be involved. For each extraction, RNA and DNA were obtained together from about 20-30 mg of unsorted bulk tissue. The sample comes from a study of tumor-infiltrating lymphocytes in primary liver carcinoma. Whole-study results and caveats: Tumor-adjacent and tumor-blood pairs showed less overlap than tumor region pairs. Tumor top-250-clone fraction significantly exceeded that of blood (p = 0.039).

TCR beta cDNA was made from 500 ng total RNA with a constant-region primer. Three-round nested multiplex PCR performed with slightly modified ARM-PCR produced the TCR beta libraries. The opening two PCR rounds, approximately 10 cycles each, paired TRBV1-TRBV30 forward primers with a C-beta reverse primer. TCRdb re-called the multiplex PCR reads through MiXCR, storing one row per CDR3 protein. The table records roughly 40,000 distinct CDR3 sequences, roughly 80% of them present only once. Germline values: CDR1 LGHNA, CDR2 YNFKEQ. CDR3 length: 19 amino acids. The specimen sequenced was tumor-adjacent normal liver tissue. The source is a woman in her twenties or thirties with primary liver carcinoma and hepatitis B virus infection. The chain is built from TRBV4-2 and TRBJ2-1, with TRBD2 matching over 9 bases. The DNA for the CDR3 is TGTGCCAGCAGCCAAGATCGGTCTAGGACTAGCGAGATATACATTGAGCAGTTCTTC. This gives the protein CASSQDRSRTSEIYIEQFF.